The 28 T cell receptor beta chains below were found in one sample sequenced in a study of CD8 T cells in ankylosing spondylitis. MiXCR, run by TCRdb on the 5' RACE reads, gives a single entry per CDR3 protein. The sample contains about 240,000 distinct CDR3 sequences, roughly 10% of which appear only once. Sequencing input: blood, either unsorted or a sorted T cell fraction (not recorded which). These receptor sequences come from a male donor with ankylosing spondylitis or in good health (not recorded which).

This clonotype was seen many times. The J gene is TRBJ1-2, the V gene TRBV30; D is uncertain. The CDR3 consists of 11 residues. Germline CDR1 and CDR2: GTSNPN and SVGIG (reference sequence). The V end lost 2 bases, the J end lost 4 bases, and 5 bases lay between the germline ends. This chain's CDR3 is CAWSRTYGYTF. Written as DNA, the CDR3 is TGTGCCTGGAGTCGGACCTATGGCTACACCTTC.

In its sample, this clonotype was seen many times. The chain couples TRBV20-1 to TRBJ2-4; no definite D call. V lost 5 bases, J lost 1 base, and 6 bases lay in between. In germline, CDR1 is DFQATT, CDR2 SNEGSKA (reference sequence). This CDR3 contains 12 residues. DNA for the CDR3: TGCAGTGCTGACGGGGCCAAAAACATTCAGTACTTC. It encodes CSADGAKNIQYF.

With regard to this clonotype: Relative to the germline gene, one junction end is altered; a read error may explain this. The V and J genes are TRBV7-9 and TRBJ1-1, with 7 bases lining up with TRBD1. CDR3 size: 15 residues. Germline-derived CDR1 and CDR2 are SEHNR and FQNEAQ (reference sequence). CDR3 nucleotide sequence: TGTGACAGCAGCTTAGAGGGACAGACGAACACTGAAGCTTTCTTT. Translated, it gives CDSSLEGQTNTEAFF.

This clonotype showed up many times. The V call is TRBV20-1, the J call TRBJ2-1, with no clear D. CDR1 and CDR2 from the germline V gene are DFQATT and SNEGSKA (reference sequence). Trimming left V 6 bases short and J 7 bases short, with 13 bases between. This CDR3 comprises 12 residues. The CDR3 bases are TGCAGTGCCGACCTAGGGATGAATGAGCAGTTCTTC. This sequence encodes CSADLGMNEQFF.

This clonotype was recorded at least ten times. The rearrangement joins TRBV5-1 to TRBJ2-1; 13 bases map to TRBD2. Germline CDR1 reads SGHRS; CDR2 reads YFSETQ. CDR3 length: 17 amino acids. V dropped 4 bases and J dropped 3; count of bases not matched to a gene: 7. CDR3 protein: CASSTGTSGTFYNEQFF. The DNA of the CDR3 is TGCGCCAGCAGCACTGGGACTAGCGGGACCTTCTACAATGAGCAGTTCTTC.

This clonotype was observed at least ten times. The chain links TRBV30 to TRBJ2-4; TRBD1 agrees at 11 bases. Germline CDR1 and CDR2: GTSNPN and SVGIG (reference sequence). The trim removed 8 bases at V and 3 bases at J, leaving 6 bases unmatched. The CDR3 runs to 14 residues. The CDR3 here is CAGEDRGLKNIQYF. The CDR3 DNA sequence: TGTGCCGGCGAGGACAGGGGGCTCAAAAACATTCAGTACTTC.

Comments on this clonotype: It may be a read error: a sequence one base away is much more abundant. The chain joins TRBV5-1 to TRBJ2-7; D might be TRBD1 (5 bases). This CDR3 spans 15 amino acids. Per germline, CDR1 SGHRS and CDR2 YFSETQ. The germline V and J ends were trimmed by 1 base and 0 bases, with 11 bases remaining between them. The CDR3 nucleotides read TGCGCCAGCAGCTTGATGCAGGGAACCTCCTACGAGCAGTACTTC. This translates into CASSLMQGTSYEQYF.

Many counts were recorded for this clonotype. The CDR3 bases are TGCGCCAGCAGCACGACCGGGACTAGCGAAGAGACCCAGTACTTC. This encodes CASSTTGTSEETQYF. The chain joins TRBV5-1 to TRBJ2-5; 10 bases agree with TRBD2. V trimming: 4 bases; J trimming: 3 bases; junction bases outside the gene matches: 6. This CDR3 spans 15 amino acids. Germline CDR1 is SGHRS and CDR2 is YFSETQ.

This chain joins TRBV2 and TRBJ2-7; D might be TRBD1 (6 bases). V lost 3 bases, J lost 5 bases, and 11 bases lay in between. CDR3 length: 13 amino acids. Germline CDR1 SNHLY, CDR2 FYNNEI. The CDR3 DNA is TGTGCCAGCAGTGACCCAACAGGGCACGAGCAGTACTTC. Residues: CASSDPTGHEQYF.

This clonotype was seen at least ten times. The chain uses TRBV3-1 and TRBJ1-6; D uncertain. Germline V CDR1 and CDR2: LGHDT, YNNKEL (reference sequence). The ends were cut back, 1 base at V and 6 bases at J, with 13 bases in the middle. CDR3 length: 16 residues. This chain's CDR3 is CASSQVGPGSNSPLHF. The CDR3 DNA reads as TGTGCCAGCAGCCAAGTAGGGCCGGGGTCTAATTCACCCCTCCACTTT.

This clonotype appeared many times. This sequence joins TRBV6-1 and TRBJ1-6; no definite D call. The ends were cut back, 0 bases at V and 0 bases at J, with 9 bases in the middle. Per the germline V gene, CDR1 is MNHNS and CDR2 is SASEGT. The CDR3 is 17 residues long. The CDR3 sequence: CASSEARGFSYNSPLHF. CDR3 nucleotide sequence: TGTGCCAGCAGTGAAGCGCGCGGATTCTCCTATAATTCACCCCTCCACTTT.

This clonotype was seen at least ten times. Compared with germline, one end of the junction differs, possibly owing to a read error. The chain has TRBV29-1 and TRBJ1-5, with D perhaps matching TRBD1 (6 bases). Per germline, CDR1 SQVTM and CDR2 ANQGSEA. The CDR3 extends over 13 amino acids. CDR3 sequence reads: CSVGGAQNQPQHF. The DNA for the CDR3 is TGCAGTGTTGGGGGGGCCCAGAATCAGCCCCAGCATTTT.

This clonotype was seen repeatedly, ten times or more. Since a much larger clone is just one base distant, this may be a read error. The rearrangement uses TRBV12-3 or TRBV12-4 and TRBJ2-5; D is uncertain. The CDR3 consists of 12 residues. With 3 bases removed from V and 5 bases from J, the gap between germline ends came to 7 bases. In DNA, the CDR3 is TGTGCCAGCAGTTTTGTTGGGGAGACCCAGTACTTC. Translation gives CASSFVGETQYF.

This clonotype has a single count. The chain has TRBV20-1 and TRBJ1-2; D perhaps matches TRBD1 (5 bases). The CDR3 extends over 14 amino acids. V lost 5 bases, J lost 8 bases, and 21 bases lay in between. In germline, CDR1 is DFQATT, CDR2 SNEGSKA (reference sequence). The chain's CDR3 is CSASHAGIDKGYTF. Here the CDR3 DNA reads TGCAGTGCTTCCCATGCAGGGATAGATAAAGGCTACACCTTC.

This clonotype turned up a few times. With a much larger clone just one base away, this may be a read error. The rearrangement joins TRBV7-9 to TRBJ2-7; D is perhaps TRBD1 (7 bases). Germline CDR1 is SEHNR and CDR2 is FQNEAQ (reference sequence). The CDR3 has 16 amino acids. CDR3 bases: TGTGCCAGCAGCTTGGTCGTAATGCAGGGGGGCTACGAGCAGCACTTC. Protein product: CASSLVVMQGGYEQHF.

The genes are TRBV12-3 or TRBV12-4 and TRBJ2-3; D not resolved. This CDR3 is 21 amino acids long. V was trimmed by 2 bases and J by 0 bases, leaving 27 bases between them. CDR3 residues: CASSLSEVVAEQTASTDTQYF. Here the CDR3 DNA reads TGTGCCAGCAGTTTAAGTGAGGTCGTGGCGGAGCAGACTGCTAGCACAGATACGCAGTATTTT.

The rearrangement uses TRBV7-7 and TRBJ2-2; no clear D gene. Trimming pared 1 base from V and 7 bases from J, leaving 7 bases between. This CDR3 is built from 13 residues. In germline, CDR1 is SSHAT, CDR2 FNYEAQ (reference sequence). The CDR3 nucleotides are TGTGCCAGCAGCTTAGGTCCAGACGGGGAGCTGTTTTTT. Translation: CASSLGPDGELFF.

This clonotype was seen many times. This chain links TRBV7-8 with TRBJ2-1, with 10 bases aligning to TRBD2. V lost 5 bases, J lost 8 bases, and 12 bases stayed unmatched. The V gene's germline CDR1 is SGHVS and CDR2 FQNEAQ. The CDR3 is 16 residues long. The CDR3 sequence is CASSRTRSGGAHEQFF. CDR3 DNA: TGTGCCAGCAGCCGTACGAGAAGCGGGGGGGCCCATGAGCAGTTCTTC.

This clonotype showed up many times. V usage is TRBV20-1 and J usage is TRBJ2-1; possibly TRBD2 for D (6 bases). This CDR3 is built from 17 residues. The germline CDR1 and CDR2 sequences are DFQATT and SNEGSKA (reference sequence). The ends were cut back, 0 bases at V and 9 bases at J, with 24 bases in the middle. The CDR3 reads CSARDLSSLARSGEQFF. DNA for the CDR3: TGCAGTGCTAGAGATTTAAGTTCACTAGCAAGGTCCGGTGAGCAGTTCTTC.

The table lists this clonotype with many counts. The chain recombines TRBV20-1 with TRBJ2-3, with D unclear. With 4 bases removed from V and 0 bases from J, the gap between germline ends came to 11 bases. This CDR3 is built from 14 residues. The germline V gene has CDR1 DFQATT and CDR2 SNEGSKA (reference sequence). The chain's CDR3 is CSAKLGYSTDTQYF. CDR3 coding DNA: TGCAGTGCTAAGCTGGGTTATAGCACAGATACGCAGTATTTT.

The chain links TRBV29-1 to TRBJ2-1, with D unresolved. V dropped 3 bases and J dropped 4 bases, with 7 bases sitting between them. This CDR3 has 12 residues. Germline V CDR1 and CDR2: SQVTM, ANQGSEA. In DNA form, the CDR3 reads TGCAGCGTTGATAGGCGATACAATGAGCAGTTCTTC. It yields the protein CSVDRRYNEQFF.

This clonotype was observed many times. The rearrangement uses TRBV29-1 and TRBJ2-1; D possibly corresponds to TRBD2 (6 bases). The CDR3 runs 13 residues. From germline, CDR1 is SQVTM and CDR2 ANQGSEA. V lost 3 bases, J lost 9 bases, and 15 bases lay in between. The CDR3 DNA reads TGCAGCGTTGAGCGGGACTGGCTCGGTGAGCAGTTCTTC. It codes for CSVERDWLGEQFF.

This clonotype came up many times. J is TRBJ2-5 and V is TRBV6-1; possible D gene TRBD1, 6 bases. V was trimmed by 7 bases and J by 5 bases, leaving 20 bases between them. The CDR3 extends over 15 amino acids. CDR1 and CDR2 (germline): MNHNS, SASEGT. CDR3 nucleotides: TGTGCCAGCACCCCCCAGGCAGGGGCCCACGAGACCCAGTACTTC. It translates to CASTPQAGAHETQYF.

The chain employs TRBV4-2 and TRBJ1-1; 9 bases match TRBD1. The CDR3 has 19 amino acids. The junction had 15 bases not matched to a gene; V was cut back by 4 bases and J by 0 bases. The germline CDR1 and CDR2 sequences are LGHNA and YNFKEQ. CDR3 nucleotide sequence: TGTGCCAGCAGCCTCTCCATTTGGACAGGGGCGACCATGAACACTGAAGCTTTCTTT. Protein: CASSLSIWTGATMNTEAFF.

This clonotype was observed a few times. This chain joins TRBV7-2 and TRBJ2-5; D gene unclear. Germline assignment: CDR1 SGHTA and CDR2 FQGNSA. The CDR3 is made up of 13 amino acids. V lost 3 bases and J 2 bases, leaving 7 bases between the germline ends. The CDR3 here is CASSLVGQETQYF. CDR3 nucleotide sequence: TGTGCCAGCAGCTTGGTCGGACAAGAGACCCAGTACTTC.

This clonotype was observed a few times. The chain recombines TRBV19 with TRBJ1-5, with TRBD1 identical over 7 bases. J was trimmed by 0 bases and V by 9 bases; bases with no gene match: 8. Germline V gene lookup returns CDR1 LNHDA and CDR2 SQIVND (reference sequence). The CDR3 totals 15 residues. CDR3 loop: CASSRDSYSNQPQHF. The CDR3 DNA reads TGTGCCAGCTCTCGGGACAGCTATAGCAATCAGCCCCAGCATTTT.

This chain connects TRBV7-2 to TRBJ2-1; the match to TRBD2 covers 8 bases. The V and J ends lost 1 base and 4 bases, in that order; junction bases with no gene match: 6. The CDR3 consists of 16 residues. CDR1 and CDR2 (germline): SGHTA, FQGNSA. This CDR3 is CASSLVGGGQYNEQFF. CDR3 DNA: TGTGCCAGCAGCTTAGTAGGCGGGGGGCAATACAATGAGCAGTTCTTC.

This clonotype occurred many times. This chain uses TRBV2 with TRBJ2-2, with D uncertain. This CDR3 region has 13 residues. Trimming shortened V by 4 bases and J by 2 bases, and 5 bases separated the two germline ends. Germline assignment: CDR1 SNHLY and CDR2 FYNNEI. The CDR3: CASSVGNTGELFF. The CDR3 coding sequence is TGTGCCAGCAGTGTCGGCAACACCGGGGAGCTGTTTTTT. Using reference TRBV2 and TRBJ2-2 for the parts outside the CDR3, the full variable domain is EPEVTQTPSHQVTQMGQEVILRCVPISNHLYFYWYRQILGQKVEFLVSFYNNEISEKSEIFDDQFSVERPDGSNFTLKIRSTKLEDSAMYFCASSVGNTGELFFGEGSRLTVL.